Here is one T cell receptor (beta chain) with its context. PCR was performed using 60 Vbeta and 13 Jbeta primers. Only in-frame clones appear in the TCRdb table, and some are missing; sequencing was by immunoSEQ multiplex PCR. The sample lists 150,000 to 200,000 clones, roughly four fifths occurring once. The sample belongs to a study of cytomegalovirus exposure and HLA in healthy donors. The germline CDR1 and CDR2 sequences are SGHRS and YFSETQ. The V gene lost 6 bases and the J gene lost 1 base, with 13 bases spanning the gap. The CDR3 is 14 residues long. The gene calls are TRBV5-1 and TRBJ1-1; D gene unclear. Sequences were obtained from PBMCs. This sequence was found in a woman aged 40 to 50 in good health and CMV-seronegative. This chain's CDR3 is CASTELFGNTEAFF. CDR3 nucleotides: TGCGCCAGCACCGAGCTATTCGGGAACACTGAAGCTTTCTTT.